This T cell receptor (beta chain) was found in a study of T cells after posttransplantation cyclophosphamide. Study observations and caveats: Recipient CMV seropositivity and CMV reactivation strongly tracked TRB clonality.

This clone was observed at least ten times. What it binds is unknown. The trim removed 4 bases at V and 0 bases at J, leaving 7 bases unmatched. The CDR3 spans 17 residues. Germline-derived CDR1 and CDR2 are SGHNT and YYREEE (reference sequence). The data were produced by immunoSEQ multiplex PCR, yet TCRdb's version contains in-frame clones alone and is incomplete. This sample comprises 40,000 to 45,000 clones, none seen once only. The receptor comes from a man aged 40-55 years in good health, CMV-negative, and a related stem cell transplant donor. Sequencing used PBMCs. V gene TRBV5-4 combines with J gene TRBJ2-4; 10 nucleotides line up with TRBD1. CDR3 sequence (DNA): TGTGCCAGCAGCCTGGACAGGGGGGATAGAGCCAAAAACATTCAGTACTTC. Translated: CASSLDRGDRAKNIQYF. Based on the CDR3 plus reference TRBV5-4 and TRBJ2-4, the full variable domain is ETGVTQSPTHLIKTRGQQVTLRCSSQSGHNTVSWYQQALGQGPQFIFQYYREEENGRGNFPPRFSGLQFPNYSSELNVNALELDDSALYLCASSLDRGDRAKNIQYFGAGTRLSVL.